This paragraph reports one TCR beta chain. Its antigen is as yet unknown. Template switching, a step in the protocol, added a universal primer site, and cDNA carried unique molecular identifiers. TCRdb independently ran MiXCR on the 5' RACE reads; one entry per CDR3 protein. The repertoire includes roughly 350,000 distinct CDR3 sequences, roughly 10% of them detected once, and under 10% sits in the top ten. From germline, CDR1 is MGHRA and CDR2 YSYEKL. V gave up 4 bases and J gave up 6 bases, with 9 bases separating them. The CDR3 loop spans 12 amino acids. This entry is derived from a study of identical twins. Study observations and caveats: Twins' excess sharing was less marked for out-of-frame beta sequences. Instead of following the same donors, the conclusions were based on cross-sectional statistical analysis. Fewer insertions were carried by abundant cord blood beta clonotypes, but none was seen in memory repertoires.

The genes are TRBV4-1 and TRBJ1-2, with D possibly being TRBD1 (6 bases). The origin of this receptor is a woman aged 45-65 years in good health. Sequencing used naive T cells sorted from blood. The CDR3 here is CASSRTADGYTF. CDR3 in DNA: TGCGCCAGCAGCCGGACAGCGGATGGCTACACCTTC.